This passage covers 10 T cell receptor beta chains from one sample sequenced in a study of metastatic and nonmetastatic thyroid tumors. Before thyroid surgery, none of the patients had received any treatment. TCRdb re-called clones via MiXCR from the PCR reads. The sample lists about 40,000 clones, about an eighth seen once, with under 25% in the top ten. The sequencing input was blood. These TCRs come from a female donor with papillary thyroid cancer or a benign thyroid nodule (not recorded which). Some clones in this sample may be carry-over from other donors' samples.

Remarks on this clone: One junction end does not reproduce the germline sequence, and a read error may be involved. The chain combines TRBV11-2 with TRBJ2-3, with a weak D call TRBD1 (5 bases). The CDR3 has 15 amino acids. Per germline, CDR1 SGHAT and CDR2 FQNNGV. CDR3: CASSLLRESTDTQYF. CDR3 coding DNA: TGTGCCAGCAGCTTACTCAGGGAAAGCACGGATACGCAGTATTTT.

This clone was seen at least ten times. The V call is TRBV11-2, the J call TRBJ1-1; D possibly corresponds to TRBD1 (5 bases). This CDR3 has 14 residues. Germline V lookup: CDR1 SGHAT, CDR2 FQNNGV. Trimming pared 2 bases from V and 4 bases from J, leaving 11 bases between. The chain's CDR3 is CASSLSWGSTEAFF. The CDR3 bases are TGTGCCAGCAGCTTATCGTGGGGGTCCACTGAAGCTTTCTTT.

Details on this clone: A read error may produce the germline difference seen at one junction end. The same CDR3 arises from other DNA sequences in this sample as well. This chain connects TRBV18 to TRBJ1-4, with TRBD1 matching 7 bases. The CDR3 spans 15 residues. The germline CDR1 and CDR2 sequences are KGHSH and LQKENI. CDR3 DNA sequence: TGTGCCAGCTCACCAGGGACAGCAACTAATGAAAAACTGTTCTTT. As protein: CASSPGTATNEKLFF.

In this sample, this clone turned up many times. V is TRBV12-3 or TRBV12-4 and J is TRBJ1-5; D is uncertain. The CDR3 sequence is 12 residues long. Trimming stripped 1 base from V and 4 bases from J, with 2 bases between. The DNA for the CDR3 is TGTGCCAGCAGTTTAGGGAATCAGCCCCAGCATTTT. This sequence encodes CASSLGNQPQHF.

This clone was seen at least ten times. J is TRBJ1-2 and V is TRBV5-4; TRBD1 matches 7 bases. The ends lost 3 bases at V and 5 bases at J; junction bases unmatched: 7. The CDR3 sequence is 14 residues long. Germline V gene data show CDR1 as SGHNT and CDR2 as YYREEE (reference sequence). DNA for the CDR3: TGTGCCAGCAGCTCCCGGGACAGTGGGTATGGCTACACCTTC. Translation: CASSSRDSGYGYTF.

The chain employs TRBV19 and TRBJ2-7; a possible D gene is TRBD1 (6 bases). The CDR3 has 13 amino acids. V lost 4 bases, J lost 1 base, and 8 bases lay in between. CDR1 and CDR2 (germline): LNHDA, SQIVND (reference sequence). CDR3 DNA sequence: TGTGCCAGTAGTAACAGGGAATCCTACGAGCAGTACTTC. Protein sequence: CASSNRESYEQYF.

In its sample, this clone was seen many times. This sequence joins TRBV7-9 and TRBJ2-1; D remains ambiguous. The germline V gene has CDR1 SEHNR and CDR2 FQNEAQ (reference sequence). This CDR3 contains 12 residues. With 3 bases removed from V and 5 bases from J, the gap between germline ends came to 5 bases. CDR3 region: CASSFANNEQFF. In nucleotides, the CDR3 is TGTGCCAGCAGCTTTGCGAACAATGAGCAGTTCTTC. Filled out from reference TRBV7-9 and TRBJ2-1, the complete variable domain reads DTGVSQNPRHKITKRGQNVTFRCDPISEHNRLYWYRQTLGQGPEFLTYFQNEAQLEKSRLLSDRFSAERPKGSFSTLEIQRTEQGDSAMYLCASSFANNEQFFGPGTRLTVL.

At least ten counts were recorded for this clone. CDR3 loop: CASSLGAGISTIYF. In DNA, the CDR3 is TGTGCCAGCAGTTTAGGGGCGGGGATCAGCACCATATATTTT. The chain combines TRBV12-3 or TRBV12-4 with TRBJ1-3, with unresolved D. This CDR3 has 14 residues. V lost 1 base and J lost 9, with 13 bases in between.

This clone was detected ten times or more. The chain joins TRBV18 to TRBJ1-1, with 7 bases fitting TRBD1. Germline loops: CDR1 KGHSH, CDR2 LQKENI. V lost 2 bases and J lost 1; bases outside the gene matches: 4. This CDR3 has 15 amino acids. CDR3 region: CASSPRTGRNTEAFF. Here the CDR3 DNA reads TGTGCCAGCTCACCAAGGACAGGCCGGAACACTGAAGCTTTCTTT.

There are a few counts of this clone. Possible read error: a much larger clone is one base away. The chain couples TRBV7-9 to TRBJ2-5; 15 nucleotides line up with TRBD2. Germline CDR1 SEHNR, CDR2 FQNEAQ (reference sequence). The CDR3 totals 17 residues. Germline trimming cut 7 bases from V and 4 bases from J; bases unmatched to any gene: 10. CDR3 sequence (DNA): TGTGCCAGCATCGGTGGACTAGCGGGAGGGCCGGGAGAGACCCAGTACTTC. This gives the protein CASIGGLAGGPGETQYF.